The clone carrying this T cell receptor beta chain was observed a handful of times. Its antigen is unidentified. In germline, CDR1 is SNHLY, CDR2 FYNNEI. The CDR3 has 14 residues. The V and J ends lost 11 bases and 5 bases, in that order; junction bases with no gene match: 8. TCRdb re-analysed the RACE reads in MiXCR, keeping a single row per CDR3 protein. The sample lists some 190,000 distinct CDR3 sequences, under 25% occurring once. Time point meaning: patch test 1, 2 weeks after DPC sensitization. Treatment reported: therapeutic diphenylcyclopropenone sensitization with weekly scalp DPC. Blood, whole and unfractionated, served as the source for total RNA extraction. The data are from a study of human T cells and chemical hapten exposure. Study-wide background: Throughout the approximately 24-week study, diphenylcyclopropenone was applied weekly to the patients' scalps.

Study findings and constraints: Those TCRs sitting above 1 in 1000 frequency stayed the same with DPC sensitization.

This sequence joins TRBV2 and TRBJ2-5; TRBD2 aligns across 13 bases. Sequencing was performed on whole blood, taken in connection with sensitization to the hapten diphenylcyclopropenone (DPC). This clonotype was sampled from a woman aged 45-65 years with alopecia areata. Some clones in this sample may be carry-over from other donors' samples. The CDR3 loop reads CARGTSGREETQYF. The CDR3 DNA reads as TGTGCCCGGGGTACTAGCGGGAGGGAGGAGACCCAGTACTTC.